The next 16 T cell receptor beta chains were all read from a single sample in a study of shared clonotypes between healthy human individuals (TCRdb year 2020). The library relied on the immunoSEQ multiplex PCR assay. Held by TCRdb, this immuneACCESS table contains in-frame sequences only and omits some clones. Under half of the omission traces to an unresolved V gene where checked; the cause of the rest is unknown. The sample includes millions of clones, with roughly 95% observed a single time. Approximately 1.2% of the sample lies in the top ten. For the CD8 naive samples, CD45RO-negative cells were positively selected for CCR7, yielding a CD45RA+CCR7+ population from which TemRA cells were excluded. Sequences were obtained from naive CD8+ T cells sorted from blood. According to the study, the label for this sample's cell subset or site signals: CD45RA+CCR7+. The receptors were gathered from a man aged 18-30 years in good health.

As for this clone: Other DNA sequences of this sample code for an identical CDR3. The chain couples TRBV4-3 to TRBJ2-6; TRBD1 aligns across 9 bases. CDR1 and CDR2 from the germline V gene are LGHNA and YSLEER. Trimming at V came to 4 bases and at J to 0 bases, leaving 7 bases not matched to a gene. The CDR3 is 18 amino acids. This CDR3 reads CASSRLQGALSGANVLTF. CDR3 coding DNA: TGCGCCAGCAGCCGGCTACAGGGGGCCCTCTCTGGGGCCAACGTCCTGACTTTC.

This clone occurred once. CDR3 DNA sequence: TGTGCCAGCAGTTTGACGACAGGGGTTTTTGGAGAGACCCAGTACTTC. Its translation: CASSLTTGVFGETQYF. The V gene is TRBV27, the J gene TRBJ2-5; 8 bases fit TRBD1. This CDR3 has 16 residues. Germline-derived CDR1 and CDR2 are MNHEY and SMNVEV (reference sequence). V shed 3 bases and J 4 bases; nucleotides not matched to a gene: 10.

The genes are TRBV5-1 and TRBJ2-3, with D possibly matching TRBD1 (5 bases). Germline V lookup: CDR1 SGHRS, CDR2 YFSETQ. V was shortened by 0 bases and J by 0 bases, with 11 bases between the two germline ends. The CDR3 is made up of 16 amino acids. The DNA of the CDR3 is TGCGCCAGCAGCTTGGAGGGGATTCCTAGCACAGATACGCAGTATTTT. It encodes CASSLEGIPSTDTQYF.

V usage is TRBV30 and J usage is TRBJ1-1; D is unresolved. Per germline, CDR1 GTSNPN and CDR2 SVGIG (reference sequence). Trimming removed 0 bases from V and 2 bases from J, with 16 bases in between. The CDR3 covers 16 residues. The CDR3 DNA reads TGTGCCTGGAGTGTAACCCCCTCGCGTCCCAACACTGAAGCTTTCTTT. It translates to CAWSVTPSRPNTEAFF.

The chain uses TRBV30 and TRBJ1-3, with 11 positions matching TRBD1. J lost 0 bases, V lost 5 bases, and 9 bases had no gene match. The CDR3 has 17 residues. CDR1 is GTSNPN and CDR2 is SVGIG in the germline V gene (reference sequence). Here the CDR3 reads CAWLRDRGFISGNTIYF. The DNA of the CDR3 is TGTGCCTGGCTCCGGGACAGGGGGTTCATCTCTGGAAACACCATATATTTT. Variable domain in full (rest from reference TRBV30 and TRBJ1-3): SQTIHQWPATLVQPVGSPLSLECTVEGTSNPNLYWYRQAAGRGLQLLFYSVGIGQISSEVPQNLSASRPQDRQFILSSKKLLLSDSGFYLCAWLRDRGFISGNTIYFGEGSWLTVV.

This clone was observed a few times. The chain joins TRBV29-1 to TRBJ1-2; unclear D gene. Germline V gives CDR1 SQVTM, CDR2 ANQGSEA. CDR3 size: 11 residues. V was cut by 0 bases and J by 8 bases, with 7 bases left in between. In nucleotides, the CDR3 is TGCAGCGTTGAAGAGCTCGAAGGCTACACCTTC. Its translation: CSVEELEGYTF.

J is TRBJ1-2 and V is TRBV7-2, with D unclear. In germline, CDR1 is SGHTA, CDR2 FQGNSA. V was clipped by 1 base and J by 7 bases, with 7 bases between them. The CDR3 is 12 residues long. CDR3 residues: CASSLGEGGYTF. CDR3 sequence (DNA): TGTGCCAGCAGCTTAGGAGAGGGTGGCTACACCTTC. Complete variable domain (other parts from reference TRBV7-2 and TRBJ1-2): GAGVSQSPSNKVTEKGKDVELRCDPISGHTALYWYRQSLGQGLEFLIYFQGNSAPDKSGLPSDRFSAERTGGSVSTLTIQRTQQEDSAVYLCASSLGEGGYTFGSGTRLTVV.

The gene calls are TRBV7-6 and TRBJ2-3, with a weak D call TRBD2 (5 bases). Germline assignment: CDR1 SGHVS and CDR2 FNYEAQ. The V gene lost 1 base and the J gene lost 6 bases, with 11 bases spanning the gap. The CDR3 is made up of 14 amino acids. The DNA of the CDR3 is TGTGCCAGCAGCTTAGAAGTGGGAGAGGATACGCAGTATTTT. It specifies CASSLEVGEDTQYF. Full variable domain (remainder filled in from reference TRBV7-6 and TRBJ2-3): GAGVSQSPRYKVTKRGQDVALRCDPISGHVSLYWYRQALGQGPEFLTYFNYEAQQDKSGLPNDRFSAERPEGSISTLTIQRTEQRDSAMYRCASSLEVGEDTQYFGPGTRLTVL.

The V and J genes are TRBV30 and TRBJ1-1; D ambiguous. Per the germline V gene, CDR1 is GTSNPN and CDR2 is SVGIG (reference sequence). CDR3 length: 13 amino acids. The V gene lost 5 bases and the J gene lost 4 bases, with 14 bases spanning the gap. CDR3 nucleotides: TGTGCCTGGGATTTAGTGCGATTCACTGAAGCTTTCTTT. As protein: CAWDLVRFTEAFF.

J is TRBJ1-3 and V is TRBV29-1; 8 bases are shared with TRBD1. Trimming cost V 5 bases and J 4 bases; bases outside gene matches: 10. CDR3 length: 15 amino acids. The germline V gene has CDR1 SQVTM and CDR2 ANQGSEA. The CDR3 nucleotides read TGCAGCGTTTTTGGAACAGGGGGTCGGGGAAACACCATATATTTT. Amino acids: CSVFGTGGRGNTIYF.

The J gene is TRBJ2-7, the V gene TRBV6-5, with D possibly matching TRBD2 (6 bases). With 2 bases removed from V and 6 bases from J, the gap between germline ends came to 11 bases. The CDR3 length is 13 residues. Germline values: CDR1 MNHEY, CDR2 SVGAGI. CDR3 DNA sequence: TGTGCCAGCAGTTACGGACTAAGTGGCGAGCAGTACTTC. This sequence encodes CASSYGLSGEQYF.

The chain couples TRBV9 to TRBJ1-2, with a possible D match to TRBD1 (6 bases). The V end was cut by 0 bases, the J end by 0 bases, with 12 bases between. CDR3 length: 16 amino acids. Germline V CDR1 and CDR2: SGDLS, YYNGEE. CDR3 nucleotides: TGTGCCAGCAGCGTAGGAACAGGGCCTGCTAACTATGGCTACACCTTC. This encodes CASSVGTGPANYGYTF.

The chain couples TRBV5-1 to TRBJ2-7, with D possibly called TRBD1 or TRBD2 (5 bases each). The CDR3 has 16 amino acids. Trimming took 4 bases from V and 3 from J, leaving 20 bases between them. Germline V gives CDR1 SGHRS, CDR2 YFSETQ. The CDR3 spells CASSDTSGTGIYEQYF. The CDR3 region has the DNA TGCGCCAGCAGCGACACCTCCGGGACGGGCATCTACGAGCAGTACTTC. The variable domain in full, with the rest retrieved from reference TRBV5-1 and TRBJ2-7, is KAGVTQTPRYLIKTRGQQVTLSCSPISGHRSVSWYQQTPGQGLQFLFEYFSETQRNKGNFPGRFSGRQFSNSRSEMNVSTLELGDSALYLCASSDTSGTGIYEQYFGPGTRLTVT.

This chain links TRBV4-3 with TRBJ2-2, with D uncertain. V was clipped by 2 bases and J by 0 bases, with 10 bases between them. Per the germline V gene, CDR1 is LGHNA and CDR2 is YSLEER. This CDR3 comprises 16 residues. In DNA, the CDR3 is TGCGCCAGCAGCCAATTTGTGGGTGCGAACACCGGGGAGCTGTTTTTT. Protein product: CASSQFVGANTGELFF.

The chain combines TRBV28 with TRBJ2-3; D call uncertain. This CDR3 region has 14 residues. CDR1 and CDR2 from the germline V gene are MDHEN and SYDVKM. V was shortened by 1 base and J by 4 bases, with 9 bases between the two germline ends. The chain's CDR3 is CASSLYAESDTQYF. Here the CDR3 DNA reads TGTGCCAGCAGTTTATACGCGGAGTCAGATACGCAGTATTTT.

The gene calls are TRBV27 and TRBJ1-6; D is uncertain. V lost 6 bases, J lost 1 base, and 10 bases lay in between. The CDR3 length is 15 residues. Germline CDR1 is MNHEY and CDR2 is SMNVEV (reference sequence). CDR3 sequence reads: CASSPGRSYNSPLHF. CDR3 in DNA: TGTGCCAGCAGCCCCGGGCGGTCCTATAATTCACCCCTCCACTTT.